Each of the 8 T cell receptor beta chains below was sequenced from the same sample in a study of early stage breast cancer tumors (TCRdb year 2017). The library was built by means of the immunoSEQ multiplex PCR assay. As stored in TCRdb, this immuneACCESS dataset retains in-frame rearrangements with V and J assigned. A fraction of the clones does not appear; measured against another copy, unresolved V genes explain less than half of the discrepancy, and the remainder lacks a known reason. In this sample the table shows around 53,000 clones, about 93% of which occur a single time. The ten largest clones represent around 5% of the sample. The sample comprised blood. These receptors came from a person between 65 and 80 years old with breast cancer.

The rearrangement joins TRBV2 to TRBJ2-3, with 9 bases fitting TRBD2. Trimming at V came to 5 bases and at J to 8 bases, leaving 8 bases not matched to a gene. The germline gives CDR1 SNHLY, CDR2 FYNNEI. This CDR3 region has 14 residues. CDR3 DNA: TGTGCCAGCAGTTACCTCCCGGGACTAGCTACGCAGTATTTT. This codes for CASSYLPGLATQYF. The full variable domain, with the rest looked up from reference TRBV2 and TRBJ2-3, is EPEVTQTPSHQVTQMGQEVILRCVPISNHLYFYWYRQILGQKVEFLVSFYNNEISEKSEIFDDQFSVERPDGSNFTLKIRSTKLEDSAMYFCASSYLPGLATQYFGPGTRLTVL.

This clone has only one observation. The chain combines TRBV25-1 with TRBJ1-1; D is undetermined. The germline V gene encodes CDR1 MGHDK and CDR2 SYGVNS. Trimming stripped 7 bases from V and 4 bases from J, with 13 bases between. CDR3 size: 13 residues. The CDR3 spells CASIGDEGTEAFF. DNA of the CDR3: TGTGCCAGCATCGGGGATGAGGGCACTGAAGCTTTCTTT.

V gene TRBV5-4 combines with J gene TRBJ1-2; a possible D gene is TRBD1 (5 bases). CDR3 size: 14 residues. From germline, CDR1 is SGHNT and CDR2 YYREEE (reference sequence). V lost 4 bases, J lost 4 bases, and 14 bases lay in between. CDR3 loop: CASSPDSSSYGYTF. As DNA, the CDR3 is TGTGCCAGCAGCCCTGACAGCTCCTCCTATGGCTACACCTTC.

The V call is TRBV6-5, the J call TRBJ1-2, with D possibly matching TRBD1 (6 bases). The CDR3 has 15 amino acids. With 0 bases removed from V and 4 bases from J, the gap between germline ends came to 12 bases. Germline loops: CDR1 MNHEY, CDR2 SVGAGI. The CDR3 reads CASSYSRGQTYGYTF. CDR3 DNA: TGTGCCAGCAGTTACTCGAGAGGACAGACCTATGGCTACACCTTC.

The chain uses TRBV30 and TRBJ2-1; 7 bases match TRBD2. With V trimmed by 8 bases and J by 1 base, 8 bases remained unmatched. CDR1 and CDR2 from the germline V gene are GTSNPN and SVGIG (reference sequence). The CDR3 extends over 14 amino acids. In nucleotides, the CDR3 is TGTGCCGGGGGGGGAGTATTATCCTACAATGAGCAGTTCTTC. Translation: CAGGGVLSYNEQFF.

The rearrangement joins TRBV7-2 to TRBJ1-2; weak D call: TRBD1 (5 bases). Per germline, CDR1 SGHTA and CDR2 FQGNSA. The CDR3 extends over 16 amino acids. V shed 4 bases and J shed 7 bases, with 22 bases lying between them. The CDR3 DNA sequence: TGTGCCAGCAGCTACCAAACCGACCTCCCAAGGGGTGGCTACACCTTC. It specifies CASSYQTDLPRGGYTF.

This chain connects TRBV11-2 to TRBJ1-1; 9 positions agree with TRBD1. V lost 3 bases and J lost 4; bases outside the gene matches: 0. CDR1 SGHAT and CDR2 FQNNGV come from the germline V gene. The CDR3 length is 13 residues. The CDR3 nucleotides are TGTGCCAGCAGCTTGGGACAGGGCACTGAAGCTTTCTTT. As protein: CASSLGQGTEAFF.

This rearrangement joins TRBV30 to TRBJ1-3; tentative D call: TRBD1 (6 bases). V lost 3 bases and J lost 4, with 16 bases in between. CDR3 length: 15 amino acids. The germline CDR1 and CDR2 sequences are GTSNPN and SVGIG (reference sequence). CDR3 in amino acids: CAWRRPTGFGNTIYF. In nucleotides, the CDR3 is TGTGCCTGGAGGAGACCAACAGGGTTCGGAAACACCATATATTTT.